Below, 4 T cell receptor beta chains from the same sample are listed, as sequenced in a study of early T cells in non-severe SARS-CoV-2 infection. TCRdb independently ran MiXCR on the 5' RACE reads; one entry per CDR3 protein. The table has 75,000 to 100,000 distinct CDR3 sequences, approximately 17% seen once. Sequencing was done on a sample of whole blood. These receptors were obtained from an adult who was a healthcare worker with PCR-confirmed SARS-CoV-2 infection or an uninfected control (not recorded which).

This clonotype was detected ten times or more. This rearrangement joins TRBV9 to TRBJ2-7; 9 nucleotides align to TRBD1. The CDR3 totals 14 residues. V was pared by 4 bases and J by 4 bases, with 6 bases of the junction left unmatched. Germline CDR1 is SGDLS and CDR2 is YYNGEE. This CDR3 reads CASSLTGGDYEQYF. CDR3 nucleotide sequence: TGTGCCAGCAGCTTAACAGGGGGCGATTACGAGCAGTACTTC.

This clonotype was observed many times. As DNA, the CDR3 is TGTGCCAGCACCTGGGGAGAATGGCCGGATACGCAGTATTTT. Its translation: CASTWGEWPDTQYF. The rearrangement links TRBV5-5 to TRBJ2-3; possibly TRBD2 for D (5 bases). CDR3 length equals 14 residues. The V and J ends lost 6 bases and 6 bases respectively, with 17 bases between them. Per germline, CDR1 SGHKS and CDR2 YYEKEE (reference sequence).

This clonotype was counted ten times or more. The gene calls are TRBV6-4 and TRBJ2-1, with TRBD2 matching over 10 bases. J gave up 7 bases and V 5 bases, and 14 bases lay outside the gene matches. The CDR3 is 17 amino acids. The germline V gene encodes CDR1 MRHNA and CDR2 SNTAGT. In nucleotides, the CDR3 is TGTGCCAGCAGTACAACCTTTCTAGCGGGAGCTCAGAATGAGCAGTTCTTC. It yields the protein CASSTTFLAGAQNEQFF.

The gene calls are TRBV12-3 or TRBV12-4 and TRBJ1-1; D perhaps matches TRBD1 (5 bases). The CDR3 runs to 14 residues. V lost 5 bases to trimming and J lost 1 base, with 11 bases between them. The CDR3 protein is CASSKQEQNTEAFF. The CDR3 DNA reads as TGTGCCAGCAGTAAACAGGAGCAGAACACTGAAGCTTTCTTT.